This is a list of T cell receptor beta chains from one sample in a study of blood T cell repertoires in COVID-19. TCRdb's copy holds only in-frame clones and misses some; the assay was immunoSEQ multiplex PCR. Of approximately 140,000 clones listed, 85% to 90% are singletons. Sequencing was performed on PBMCs or T cells enriched from blood (not recorded which). All receptors derive from a woman under 40 with acute COVID-19. Both conserved end residues are part of each CDR3. Fields, in order: V gene, J gene, clone size, D gene, CDR3 protein, CDR3 DNA. The D gene is left open where the match is weak. The size of a clone is reported for some rows only, either as once, few or many, or as a class for expanded clones.

V: TRBV2; J: TRBJ2-1; size: .; D: .; CDR3: CASSEARTEPNEQFF; DNA: TGTGCCAGCAGTGAAGCGCGGACAGAGCCAAATGAGCAGTTCTTC
V: TRBV7-9; J: TRBJ2-3; size: .; D: .; CDR3: CASSLDMDTQYF; DNA: TGTGCCAGCAGCTTAGACATGGATACGCAGTATTTT
V: TRBV7-8; J: TRBJ2-1; size: .; D: .; CDR3: CASSSTGFYNEQFF; DNA: TGTGCCAGCAGCTCTACCGGGTTCTACAATGAGCAGTTCTTC
V: TRBV27; J: TRBJ2-2; size: .; D: .; CDR3: CASSPDSSANTGELFF; DNA: TGTGCCAGCAGCCCCGACTCTTCCGCGAACACCGGGGAGCTGTTTTTT
V: TRBV2; J: TRBJ2-5; size: once; D: .; CDR3: CASRTDQETQYF; DNA: TGTGCCAGCCGGACAGACCAAGAGACCCAGTACTTC
V: TRBV28; J: TRBJ1-2; size: .; D: .; CDR3: CASSIGGHIYGYTF; DNA: TGTGCCAGCAGTATAGGCGGACATATCTATGGCTACACCTTC
V: TRBV6-5; J: TRBJ2-1; size: .; D: TRBD2; CDR3: CASSPGGSSYNEQFF; DNA: TGTGCCAGCAGTCCCGGCGGGAGCTCCTACAATGAGCAGTTCTTC
V: TRBV28; J: TRBJ1-1; size: .; D: .; CDR3: CASTLPGAPTEAFF; DNA: TGTGCCAGCACCCTCCCAGGGGCCCCCACTGAAGCTTTCTTT
V: TRBV6-5; J: TRBJ2-7; size: once; D: TRBD2; CDR3: CASKSGRAYEQYF; DNA: TGTGCCAGTAAAAGCGGGAGAGCCTACGAGCAGTACTTC
V: TRBV11-3; J: TRBJ2-2; size: .; D: TRBD1; CDR3: CASSQGVTDTGELFF; DNA: TGTGCCAGCAGCCAGGGGGTAACGGACACCGGGGAGCTGTTTTTT
V: TRBV4-1; J: TRBJ2-4; size: once; D: .; CDR3: CASSLLAVTIAKNIQYF; DNA: TGCGCCAGCAGCTTGTTAGCGGTCACGATAGCCAAAAACATTCAGTACTTC
V: TRBV10-3; J: TRBJ1-6; size: .; D: .; CDR3: CAISEEAIHNSPLHF; DNA: TGTGCCATCAGTGAGGAGGCTATCCATAATTCACCCCTCCACTTT
V: TRBV28; J: TRBJ1-2; size: .; D: .; CDR3: CASSRAGQLLQGYTF; DNA: TGTGCCAGCAGTAGGGCCGGACAGTTGTTACAGGGCTACACCTTC
V: TRBV5-1; J: TRBJ1-1; size: once; D: .; CDR3: CASSLAATGNTEAFF; DNA: TGCGCCAGCAGCTTGGCCGCGACGGGGAACACTGAAGCTTTCTTT
V: TRBV6-4; J: TRBJ1-2; size: .; D: .; CDR3: CASSDSLGADGYTF; DNA: TGTGCCAGCAGTGACTCTCTGGGGGCGGATGGCTACACCTTC
V: TRBV2; J: TRBJ2-1; size: .; D: TRBD2; CDR3: CASRDGLAGSYNEQFF; DNA: TGTGCCAGCAGAGATGGACTAGCGGGCTCCTACAATGAGCAGTTCTTC